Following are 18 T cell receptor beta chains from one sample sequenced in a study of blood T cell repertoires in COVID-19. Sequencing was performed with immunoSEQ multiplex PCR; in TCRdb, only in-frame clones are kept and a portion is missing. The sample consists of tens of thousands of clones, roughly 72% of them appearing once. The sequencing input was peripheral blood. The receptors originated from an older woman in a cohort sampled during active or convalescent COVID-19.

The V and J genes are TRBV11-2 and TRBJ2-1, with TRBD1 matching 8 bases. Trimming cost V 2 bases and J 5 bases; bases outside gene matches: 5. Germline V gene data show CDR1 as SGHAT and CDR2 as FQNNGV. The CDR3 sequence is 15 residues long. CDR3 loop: CASSLPGTGHNEQFF. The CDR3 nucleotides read TGTGCCAGCAGCTTACCCGGGACAGGCCACAATGAGCAGTTCTTC.

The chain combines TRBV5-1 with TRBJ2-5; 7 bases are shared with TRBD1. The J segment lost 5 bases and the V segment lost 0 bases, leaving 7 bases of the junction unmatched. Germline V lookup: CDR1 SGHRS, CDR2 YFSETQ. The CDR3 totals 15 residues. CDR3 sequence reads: CASSLAEGAVETQYF. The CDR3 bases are TGCGCCAGCAGCTTGGCCGAGGGGGCAGTGGAGACCCAGTACTTC.

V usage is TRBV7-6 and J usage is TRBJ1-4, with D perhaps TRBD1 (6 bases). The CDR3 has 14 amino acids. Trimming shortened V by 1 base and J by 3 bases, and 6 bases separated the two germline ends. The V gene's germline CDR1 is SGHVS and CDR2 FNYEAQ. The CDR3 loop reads CASSLEGANEKLFF. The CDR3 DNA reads TGTGCCAGCAGCTTAGAGGGGGCTAATGAAAAACTGTTTTTT.

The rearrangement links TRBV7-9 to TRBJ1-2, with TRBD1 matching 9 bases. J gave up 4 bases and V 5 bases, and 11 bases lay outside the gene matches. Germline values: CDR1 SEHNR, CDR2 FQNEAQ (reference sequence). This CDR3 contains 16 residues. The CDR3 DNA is TGTGCCAGCAGCCAGAGAGGACAGGGGAAAAGCTATGGCTACACCTTC. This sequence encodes CASSQRGQGKSYGYTF.

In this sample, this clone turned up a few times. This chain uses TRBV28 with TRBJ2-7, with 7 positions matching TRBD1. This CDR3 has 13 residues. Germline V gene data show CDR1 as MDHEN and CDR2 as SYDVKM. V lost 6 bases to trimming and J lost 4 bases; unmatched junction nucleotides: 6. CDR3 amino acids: CASSLTGLYEQYF. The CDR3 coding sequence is TGTGCCAGCAGCCTGACAGGGTTGTACGAGCAGTACTTC.

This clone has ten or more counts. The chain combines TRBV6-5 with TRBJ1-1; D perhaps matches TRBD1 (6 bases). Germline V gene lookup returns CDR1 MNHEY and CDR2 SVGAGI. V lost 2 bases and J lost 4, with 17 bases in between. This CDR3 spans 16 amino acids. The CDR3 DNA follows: TGTGCCAGCAGTTACCCAACTTTGGGGGGGGCCACTGAAGCTTTCTTT. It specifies CASSYPTLGGATEAFF.

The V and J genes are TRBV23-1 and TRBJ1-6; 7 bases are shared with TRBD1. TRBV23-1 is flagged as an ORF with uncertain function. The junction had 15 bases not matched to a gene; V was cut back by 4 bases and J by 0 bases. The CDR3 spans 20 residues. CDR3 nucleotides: TGCGCCAGCAGTCCTCTGGGACAGACTAATAGGAGCTCCTATAATTCACCCCTCCACTTT. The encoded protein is CASSPLGQTNRSSYNSPLHF.

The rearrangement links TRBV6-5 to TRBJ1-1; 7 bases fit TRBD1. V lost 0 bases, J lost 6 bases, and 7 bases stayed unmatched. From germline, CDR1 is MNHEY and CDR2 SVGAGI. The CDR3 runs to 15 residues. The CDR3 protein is CASSYSTGSLAEAFF. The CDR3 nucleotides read TGTGCCAGCAGTTACTCGACAGGGTCGCTCGCTGAAGCTTTCTTT.

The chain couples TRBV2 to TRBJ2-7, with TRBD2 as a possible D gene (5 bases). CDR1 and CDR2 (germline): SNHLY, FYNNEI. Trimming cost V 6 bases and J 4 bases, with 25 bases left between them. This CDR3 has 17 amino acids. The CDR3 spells CASSALIGVGLVYEQYF. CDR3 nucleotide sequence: TGTGCCAGCAGCGCCCTAATCGGGGTCGGGTTAGTATACGAGCAGTACTTC.

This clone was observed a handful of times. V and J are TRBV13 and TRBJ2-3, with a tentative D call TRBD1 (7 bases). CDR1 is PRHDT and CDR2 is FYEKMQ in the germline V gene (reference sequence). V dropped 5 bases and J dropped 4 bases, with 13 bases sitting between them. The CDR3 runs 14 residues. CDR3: CASSVDREADTQYF. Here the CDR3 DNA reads TGTGCCAGCAGCGTCGACAGGGAGGCAGATACGCAGTATTTT.

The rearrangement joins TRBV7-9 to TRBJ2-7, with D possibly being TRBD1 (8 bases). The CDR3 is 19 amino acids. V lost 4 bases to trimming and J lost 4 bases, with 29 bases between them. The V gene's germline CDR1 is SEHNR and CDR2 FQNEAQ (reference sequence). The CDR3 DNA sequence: TGTGCCAGCAGCTCCAGCCAGATAGCCCGCGGGGGACAGGAATACGAGCAGTACTTC. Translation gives CASSSSQIARGGQEYEQYF. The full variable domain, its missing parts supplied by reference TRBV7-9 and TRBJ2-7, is DTGVSQNPRHKITKRGQNVTFRCDPISEHNRLYWYRQTLGQGPEFLTYFQNEAQLEKSRLLSDRFSAERPKGSFSTLEIQRTEQGDSAMYLCASSSSQIARGGQEYEQYFGPGTRLTVT.

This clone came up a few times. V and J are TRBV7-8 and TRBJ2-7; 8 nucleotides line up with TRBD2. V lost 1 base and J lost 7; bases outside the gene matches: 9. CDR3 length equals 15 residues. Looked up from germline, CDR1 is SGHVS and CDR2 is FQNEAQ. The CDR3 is CASSLGRGGIFEQYF. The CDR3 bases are TGTGCCAGCAGCTTAGGACGCGGGGGGATTTTTGAGCAGTACTTC.

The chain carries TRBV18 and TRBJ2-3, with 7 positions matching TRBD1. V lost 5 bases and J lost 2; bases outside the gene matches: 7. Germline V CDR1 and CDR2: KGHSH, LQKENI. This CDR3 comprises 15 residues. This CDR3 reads CASSFQGQITDTQYF. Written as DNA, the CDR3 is TGTGCCAGCTCATTCCAGGGACAGATCACAGATACGCAGTATTTT.

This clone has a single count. The CDR3 coding sequence is TGTGCCAGCCAGACAGGGGGCGGGGAGACCCAGTACTTC. Protein sequence: CASQTGGGETQYF. The chain has TRBV2 and TRBJ2-5, with 10 nucleotides matching TRBD1. CDR3 length: 13 residues. The junction had 5 bases not matched to a gene; V was cut back by 8 bases and J by 5 bases. Germline CDR1 SNHLY, CDR2 FYNNEI.

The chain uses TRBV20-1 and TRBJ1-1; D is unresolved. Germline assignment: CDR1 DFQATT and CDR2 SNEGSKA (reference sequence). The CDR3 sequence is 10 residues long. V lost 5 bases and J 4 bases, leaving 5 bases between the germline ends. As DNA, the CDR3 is TGCAGTGCTCCGCGCACTGAAGCTTTCTTT. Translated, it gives CSAPRTEAFF.

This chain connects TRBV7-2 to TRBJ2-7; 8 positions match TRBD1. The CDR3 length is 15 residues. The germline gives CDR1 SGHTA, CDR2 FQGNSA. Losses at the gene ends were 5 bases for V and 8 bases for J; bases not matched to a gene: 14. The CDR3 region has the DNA TGTGCCAGCAGCGGAACTTCCGGGCCAGGGGGCAAGCAGTACTTC. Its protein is CASSGTSGPGGKQYF.

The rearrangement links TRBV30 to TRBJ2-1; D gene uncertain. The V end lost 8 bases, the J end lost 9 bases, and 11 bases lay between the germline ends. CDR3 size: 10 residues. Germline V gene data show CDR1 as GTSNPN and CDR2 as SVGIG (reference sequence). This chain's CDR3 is CAGLLVEQFF. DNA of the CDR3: TGTGCCGGGCTCTTGGTTGAGCAGTTCTTC.

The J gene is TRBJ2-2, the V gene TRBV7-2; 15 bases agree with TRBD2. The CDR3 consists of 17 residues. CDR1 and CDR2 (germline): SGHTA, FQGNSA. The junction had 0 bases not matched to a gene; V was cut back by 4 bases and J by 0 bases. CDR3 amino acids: CASSWTSGGANTGELFF. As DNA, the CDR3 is TGTGCCAGCAGCTGGACTAGCGGGGGGGCGAACACCGGGGAGCTGTTTTTT.